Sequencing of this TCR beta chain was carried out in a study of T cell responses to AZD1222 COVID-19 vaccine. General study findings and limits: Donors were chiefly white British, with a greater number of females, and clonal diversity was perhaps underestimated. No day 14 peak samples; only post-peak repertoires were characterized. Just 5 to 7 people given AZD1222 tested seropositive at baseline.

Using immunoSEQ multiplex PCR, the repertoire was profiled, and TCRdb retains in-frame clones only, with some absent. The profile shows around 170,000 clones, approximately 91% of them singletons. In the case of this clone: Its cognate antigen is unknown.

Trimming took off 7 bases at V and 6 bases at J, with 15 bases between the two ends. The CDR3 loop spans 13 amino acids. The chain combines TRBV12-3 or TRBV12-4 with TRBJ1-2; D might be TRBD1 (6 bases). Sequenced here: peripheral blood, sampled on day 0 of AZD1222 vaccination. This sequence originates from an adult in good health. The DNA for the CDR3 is TGTGCCAGCACCCTAGCGACAGGTAATGGCTACACCTTC. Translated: CASTLATGNGYTF.